The T cell receptor (beta chain) under discussion was sequenced for a study of T cells in tumors after PD-1 blockade. About the research overall: No patient had prior checkpoint blockade, systemic immunosuppression, or radiotherapy within 4 weeks. Study-level results: Blood contained 40% to 50% of the tumor's TCR clonotypes.

About this clone: Its target is not known.

The assay was immunoSEQ multiplex PCR, and TCRdb's table has in-frame clones only and misses some. The sample has roughly 49,000 clones; approximately 81% are singletons. Sequenced material: PBMCs, taken before anti-PD-1 treatment. The receptor was isolated from a human donor with basal cell carcinoma.

The CDR3 DNA is TGTGCCAGCAGTACAGGGTCGGGCTATGGCTACACCTTC. Translating gives CASSTGSGYGYTF. V is TRBV12-3 or TRBV12-4 and J is TRBJ1-2; possibly TRBD1 for D (6 bases). This CDR3 is 13 amino acids long. The germline V and J ends were trimmed by 5 bases and 4 bases, with 11 bases remaining between them.